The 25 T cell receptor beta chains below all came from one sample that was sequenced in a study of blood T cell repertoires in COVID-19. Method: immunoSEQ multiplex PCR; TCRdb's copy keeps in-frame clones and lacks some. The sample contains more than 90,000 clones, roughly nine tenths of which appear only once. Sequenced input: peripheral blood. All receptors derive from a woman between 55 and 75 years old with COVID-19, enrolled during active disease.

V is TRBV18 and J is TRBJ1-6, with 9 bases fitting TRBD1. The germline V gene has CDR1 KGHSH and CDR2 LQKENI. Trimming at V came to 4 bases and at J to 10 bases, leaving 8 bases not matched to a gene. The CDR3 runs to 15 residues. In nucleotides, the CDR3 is TGTGCCAGCTCACTAGCGGGACAGGGATACTCACCCCTCCACTTT. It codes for CASSLAGQGYSPLHF.

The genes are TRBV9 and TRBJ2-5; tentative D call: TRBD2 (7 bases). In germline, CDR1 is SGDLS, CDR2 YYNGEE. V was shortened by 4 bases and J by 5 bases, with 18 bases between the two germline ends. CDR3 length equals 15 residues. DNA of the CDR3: TGTGCCAGCAGCCCCCGTGGGGGGGGCGGGGAGACCCAGTACTTC. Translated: CASSPRGGGGETQYF. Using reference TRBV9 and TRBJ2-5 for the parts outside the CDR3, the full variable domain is DSGVTQTPKHLITATGQRVTLRCSPRSGDLSVYWYQQSLDQGLQFLIQYYNGEERAKGNILERFSAQQFPDLHSELNLSSLELGDSALYFCASSPRGGGGETQYFGPGTRLLVL.

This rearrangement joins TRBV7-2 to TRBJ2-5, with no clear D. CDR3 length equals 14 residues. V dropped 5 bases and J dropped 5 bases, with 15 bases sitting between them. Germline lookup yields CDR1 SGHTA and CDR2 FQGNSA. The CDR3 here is CASSAVSGLETQYF. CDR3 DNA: TGTGCCAGCAGCGCCGTTTCGGGTTTGGAGACCCAGTACTTC.

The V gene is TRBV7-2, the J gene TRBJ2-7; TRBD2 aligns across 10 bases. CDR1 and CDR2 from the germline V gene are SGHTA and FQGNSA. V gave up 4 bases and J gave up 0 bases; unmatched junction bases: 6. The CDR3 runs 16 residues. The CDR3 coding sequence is TGTGCCAGCAGCTCTAGCGGGGGCCTTAGCTCCTACGAGCAGTACTTC. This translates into CASSSSGGLSSYEQYF.

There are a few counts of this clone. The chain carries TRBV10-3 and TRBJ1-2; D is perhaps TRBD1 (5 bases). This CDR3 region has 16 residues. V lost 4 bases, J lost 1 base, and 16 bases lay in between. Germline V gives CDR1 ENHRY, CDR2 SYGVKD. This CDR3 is CAISGWEGSRNYGYTF. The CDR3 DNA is TGTGCCATCAGTGGATGGGAGGGGTCGCGTAACTATGGCTACACCTTC.

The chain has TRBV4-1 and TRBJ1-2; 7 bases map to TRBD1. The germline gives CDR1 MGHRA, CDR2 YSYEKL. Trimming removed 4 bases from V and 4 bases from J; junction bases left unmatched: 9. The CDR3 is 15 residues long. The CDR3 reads CASSPTGSGGYGYTF. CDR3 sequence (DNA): TGCGCCAGCAGCCCGACAGGGTCCGGGGGCTATGGCTACACCTTC.

Here the CDR3 reads CASTQDRGDQPQHF. CDR3 sequence (DNA): TGTGCCAGCACCCAAGACAGGGGAGATCAGCCCCAGCATTTT. The J gene is TRBJ1-5, the V gene TRBV6-5, with 8 nucleotides matching TRBD1. After removal of 7 bases from V and 5 bases from J, the junction contained 7 bases not matched to a gene. Germline assignment: CDR1 MNHEY and CDR2 SVGAGI. There are 14 residues in the CDR3.

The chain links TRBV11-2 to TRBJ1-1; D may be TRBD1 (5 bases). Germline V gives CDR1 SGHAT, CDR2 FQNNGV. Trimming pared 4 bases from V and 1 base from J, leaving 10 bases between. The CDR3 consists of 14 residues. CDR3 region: CASSSGVRNTEAFF. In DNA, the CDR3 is TGTGCCAGCAGCTCGGGGGTGCGGAACACTGAAGCTTTCTTT.

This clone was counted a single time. CDR3 DNA sequence: TGTGCCAGCAGCTCCGCCGGGACTAGCGGGCTAGATACGCAGTATTTT. It yields the protein CASSSAGTSGLDTQYF. J is TRBJ2-3 and V is TRBV7-2, with 12 bases fitting TRBD2. The CDR3 extends over 16 amino acids. Germline V gives CDR1 SGHTA, CDR2 FQGNSA. Unmatched junction bases numbered 7, after V lost 4 bases and J lost 5 bases.

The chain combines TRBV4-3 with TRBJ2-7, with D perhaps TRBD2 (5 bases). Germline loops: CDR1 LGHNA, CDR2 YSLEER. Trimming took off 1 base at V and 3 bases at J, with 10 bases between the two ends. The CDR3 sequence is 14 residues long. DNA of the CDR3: TGCGCCAGCAGCCAAGGCGCCGGAGGCTACGAGCAGTACTTC. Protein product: CASSQGAGGYEQYF.

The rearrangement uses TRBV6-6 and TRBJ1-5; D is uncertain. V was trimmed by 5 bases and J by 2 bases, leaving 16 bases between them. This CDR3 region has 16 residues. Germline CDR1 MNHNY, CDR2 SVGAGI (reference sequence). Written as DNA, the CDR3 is TGTGCCAGCAGTACCTCGGGGTCCGTGGGCAATCAGCCCCAGCATTTT. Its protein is CASSTSGSVGNQPQHF.

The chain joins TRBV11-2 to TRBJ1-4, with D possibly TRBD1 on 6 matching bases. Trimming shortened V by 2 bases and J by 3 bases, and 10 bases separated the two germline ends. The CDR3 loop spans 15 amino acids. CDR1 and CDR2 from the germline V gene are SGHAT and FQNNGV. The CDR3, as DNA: TGTGCCAGCAGCTTAAGCGGGGGCCCTAATGAAAAACTGTTTTTT. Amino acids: CASSLSGGPNEKLFF.

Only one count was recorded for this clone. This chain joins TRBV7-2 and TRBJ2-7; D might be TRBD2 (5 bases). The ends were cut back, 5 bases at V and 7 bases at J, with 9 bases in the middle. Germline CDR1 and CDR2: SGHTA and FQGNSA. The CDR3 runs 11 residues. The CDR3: CASSRPGEQYF. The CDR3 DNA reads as TGTGCCAGCAGCCGGCCGGGGGAGCAGTACTTC.

CDR3 sequence reads: CASSQDAGQGDTIYF. CDR3 nucleotide sequence: TGCGCCAGCAGCCAAGATGCGGGACAGGGCGACACCATATATTTT. This sequence joins TRBV4-1 and TRBJ1-3, with 9 bases fitting TRBD1. The CDR3 runs to 15 residues. Germline assignment: CDR1 MGHRA and CDR2 YSYEKL. The ends lost 0 bases at V and 8 bases at J; junction bases unmatched: 5.

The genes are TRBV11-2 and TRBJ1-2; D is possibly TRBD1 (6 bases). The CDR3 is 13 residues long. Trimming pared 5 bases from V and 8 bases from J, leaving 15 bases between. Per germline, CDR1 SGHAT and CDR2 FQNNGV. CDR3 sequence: CASSATGTRGYTF. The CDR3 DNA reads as TGTGCCAGCAGCGCTACAGGGACACGAGGCTACACCTTC.

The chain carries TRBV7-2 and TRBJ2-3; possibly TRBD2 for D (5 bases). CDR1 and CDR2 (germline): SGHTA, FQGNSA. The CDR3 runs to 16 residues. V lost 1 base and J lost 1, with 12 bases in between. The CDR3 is CASSLVGAGGTDTQYF. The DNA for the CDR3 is TGTGCCAGCAGCTTAGTTGGCGCCGGGGGCACAGATACGCAGTATTTT.

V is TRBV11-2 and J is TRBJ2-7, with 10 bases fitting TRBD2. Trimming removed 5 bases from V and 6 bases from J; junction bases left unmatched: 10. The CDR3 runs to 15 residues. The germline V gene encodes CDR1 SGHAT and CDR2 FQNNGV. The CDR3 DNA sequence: TGTGCCAGCAGCCACAGTAGCGGGGGGCTGTTCGAGCAGTACTTC. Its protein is CASSHSSGGLFEQYF. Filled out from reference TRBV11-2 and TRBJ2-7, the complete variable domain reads EAGVAQSPRYKIIEKRQSVAFWCNPISGHATLYWYQQILGQGPKLLIQFQNNGVVDDSQLPKDRFSAERLKGVDSTLKIQPAKLEDSAVYLCASSHSSGGLFEQYFGPGTRLTVT.

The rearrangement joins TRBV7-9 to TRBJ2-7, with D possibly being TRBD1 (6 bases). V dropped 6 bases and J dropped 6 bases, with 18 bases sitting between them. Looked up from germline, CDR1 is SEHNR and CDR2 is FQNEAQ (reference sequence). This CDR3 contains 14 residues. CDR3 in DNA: TGTGCCAGCAGTCAACGGAGAGGGGGTGGCGAGCAGTACTTC. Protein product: CASSQRRGGGEQYF.

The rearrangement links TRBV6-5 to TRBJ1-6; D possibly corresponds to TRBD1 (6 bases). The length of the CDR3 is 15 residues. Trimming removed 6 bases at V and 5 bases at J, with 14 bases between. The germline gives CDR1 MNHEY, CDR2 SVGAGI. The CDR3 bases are TGTGCCAGCAGACGGGGGGGGCAGGATAATTCACCCCTCCACTTT. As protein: CASRRGGQDNSPLHF.

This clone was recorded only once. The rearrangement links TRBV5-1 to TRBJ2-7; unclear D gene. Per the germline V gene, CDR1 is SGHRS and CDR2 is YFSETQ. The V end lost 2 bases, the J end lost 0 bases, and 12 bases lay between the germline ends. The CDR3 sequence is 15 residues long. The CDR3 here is CASSFGSFSSYEQYF. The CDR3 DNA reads TGCGCCAGCAGCTTCGGGTCCTTCAGCTCCTACGAGCAGTACTTC.

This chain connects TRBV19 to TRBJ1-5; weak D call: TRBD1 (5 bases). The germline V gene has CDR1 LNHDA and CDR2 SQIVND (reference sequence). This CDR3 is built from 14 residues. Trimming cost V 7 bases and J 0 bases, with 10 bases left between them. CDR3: CASNPGGSNQPQHF. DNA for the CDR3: TGTGCCAGTAACCCCGGGGGTAGCAATCAGCCCCAGCATTTT.

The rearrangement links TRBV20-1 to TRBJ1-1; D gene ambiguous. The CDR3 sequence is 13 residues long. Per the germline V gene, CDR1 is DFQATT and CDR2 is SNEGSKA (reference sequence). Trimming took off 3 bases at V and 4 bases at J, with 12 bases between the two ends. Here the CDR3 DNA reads TGCAGTGCTAGTTGGCCGGGTCGCACTGAAGCTTTCTTT. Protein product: CSASWPGRTEAFF.

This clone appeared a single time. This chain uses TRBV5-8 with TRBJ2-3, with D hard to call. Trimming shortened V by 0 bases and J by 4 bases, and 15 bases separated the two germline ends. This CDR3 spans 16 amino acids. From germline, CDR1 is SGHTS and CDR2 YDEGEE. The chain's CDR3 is CASSLEYPRGADTQYF. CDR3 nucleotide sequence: TGTGCCAGCAGCTTGGAGTATCCCCGAGGAGCAGATACGCAGTATTTT.

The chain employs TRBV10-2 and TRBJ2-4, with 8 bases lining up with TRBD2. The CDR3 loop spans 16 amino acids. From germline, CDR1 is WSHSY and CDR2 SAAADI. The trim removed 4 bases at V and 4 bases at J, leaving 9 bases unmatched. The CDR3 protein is CASSGSGGLGKNIQYF. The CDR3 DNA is TGCGCCAGCAGTGGCAGCGGGGGCCTAGGGAAAAACATTCAGTACTTC.

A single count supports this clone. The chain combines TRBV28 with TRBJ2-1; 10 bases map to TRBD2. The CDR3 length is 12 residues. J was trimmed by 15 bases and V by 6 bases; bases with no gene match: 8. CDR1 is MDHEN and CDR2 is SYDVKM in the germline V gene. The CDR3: CASSLQREGWFF. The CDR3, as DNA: TGTGCCAGCAGCCTACAGCGGGAGGGTTGGTTCTTC.